What follows describes a single TCR beta chain. Method: immunoSEQ multiplex PCR; TCRdb's copy keeps in-frame clones and lacks some. The sample yields about 160,000 clones, roughly 93% seen once. CDR3 length equals 15 residues. Germline assignment: CDR1 SSHAT and CDR2 FNYEAQ (reference sequence). Deletions cut 4 bases from V and 1 base from J, with 13 bases between. This sample is drawn from a study of blood T cell repertoires in COVID-19. The chain links TRBV7-7 to TRBJ2-5; possible D gene TRBD2, 6 bases. The sample taken for sequencing was peripheral blood. The TCR originated in a man aged 18 to 29 with acute or convalescent COVID-19. DNA for the CDR3: TGTGCCAGCAGCTCCCGTATGGGGGGCCAAGAGACCCAGTACTTC. It yields the protein CASSSRMGGQETQYF.